The rows below give T cell receptor beta chains drawn from one sample of a study of cytotoxic CD8 clonotypes in ibrutinib-treated CLL. The table came from immunoSEQ multiplex PCR; TCRdb's copy has only in-frame clones and leaves some out. This table holds about 150,000 clones, about 80% found once. The sample here was PBMCs, taken after 12 months of ibrutinib treatment. These receptors all stem from a human donor with chronic lymphocytic leukemia. Both conserved end residues are trimmed from each CDR3.

CDR3 length,J gene,V gene,CDR3 protein
13,TRBJ2-1,TRBV5-1,ASSLGLAGGNEQF
11,TRBJ2-3,TRBV29-1,SVDQGIADTQY
12,TRBJ1-5,TRBV27,ASSLSGSNQPQH
13,TRBJ2-3,TRBV4-3,ASSQESLDTDTQY
9,TRBJ2-7,TRBV27,ASGGGWEQY
12,TRBJ1-4,TRBV5-1,ASSLTGAGEKLF
13,TRBJ2-3,TRBV5-1,ASSLGGGITDTQY
13,TRBJ2-1,TRBV5-1,ASSHNQGVYNEQF
12,TRBJ2-7,TRBV5-1,ASSLGSGDYEQY
12,TRBJ2-1,TRBV30,AWTGGDYHNEQF
12,TRBJ1-5,TRBV29-1,SVTAGSRNQPQH
13,TRBJ2-3,TRBV4-1,ASSQESGVDDTQY
12,TRBJ2-7,TRBV5-1,ASRGEVQSYEQY
11,TRBJ2-7,TRBV11-1,ASSLGQGGEQY
16,TRBJ2-2,TRBV7-2,ASSGLPDRGSNTGELF
15,TRBJ2-5,TRBV7-9,ANEFPPRDTEEETQY
10,TRBJ1-2,TRBV29-1,SGRAGTLGYT
15,TRBJ2-1,TRBV18,ASSPLSGSGAYNEQF
13,TRBJ2-1,TRBV6-6,ASSTQGQTYNEQF
12,TRBJ2-7,TRBV4-2,ASSQESWGYEQY
9,TRBJ2-1,TRBV7-2,ASGEINEQF
14,TRBJ2-1,TRBV7-2,ASSLDVSGRADEQF
10,TRBJ2-1,TRBV5-6,ASSFDRNEQF
13,TRBJ1-3,TRBV7-2,ASSDNRGTGNTIY
13,TRBJ1-4,TRBV5-4,ASSQWTGSNEKLF
13,TRBJ2-1,TRBV19,ASRPGLAGDNEQF
14,TRBJ2-5,TRBV5-6,ASSLFFSGSQETQY
11,TRBJ2-3,TRBV30,AWSGDGTDTQY
9,TRBJ1-2,TRBV25-1,ASSGAYGYT
14,TRBJ2-5,TRBV27,ASSLGTSGRQETQY
12,TRBJ2-5,TRBV5-1,ASSVRETWETQY
13,TRBJ2-7,TRBV7-9,ASSDRDSQNYEQY
13,TRBJ1-3,TRBV15,ATSSWTSGGNTIY
16,TRBJ2-2,TRBV10-3,AISKGSSGSQSTGELF
13,TRBJ1-2,TRBV7-2,ASSLGLGGGRGYT
11,TRBJ1-5,TRBV4-2,ASSQGVSQPQH
9,TRBJ2-1,TRBV20-1,SAPRGESRF
11,TRBJ2-5,TRBV19,ASSIAGSETQY
12,TRBJ2-5,TRBV6-1,ASRSGTGQETQY
11,TRBJ2-3,TRBV9,ASSGQGADTQY
12,TRBJ1-1,TRBV5-1,ASSLVGEGTEAF